This T cell receptor beta chain was retrieved from a study of early T cells in non-severe SARS-CoV-2 infection. Study-level background: Chains were not paired, and sequencing was done on bulk RNA from unsorted whole blood.

This CDR3 is 12 amino acids long. Germline V gives CDR1 DFQATT, CDR2 SNEGSKA (reference sequence). The ends were cut back, 3 bases at V and 9 bases at J, with 14 bases in the middle. In this sample, this clonotype turned up a few times. Its antigen is not known. Study findings and constraints: VDJdb-based matching was biased toward anti-spike CD8 responses and missed private and CD4 specificities.

Individually, cDNA molecules had unique molecular identifiers attached to them. TCRdb used MiXCR to reprocess the 5' RACE reads, holding one entry per CDR3 protein. In the table there are more than 75,000 distinct CDR3 sequences, under 15% of which are singletons. The chain employs TRBV20-1 and TRBJ1-1; D gene unclear. The sequencing sample was made of whole blood. The sequence was collected from an adult who was a healthcare worker with PCR-confirmed SARS-CoV-2 infection or an uninfected control (not recorded which). The CDR3 bases are TGCAGTGCTAGGCGTGACCGCATCCAAGCTTTCTTT. Protein: CSARRDRIQAFF.